The 9 T cell receptor beta chains below come from one sample, sequenced in a study of blood T cell repertoires in COVID-19. Produced via immunoSEQ multiplex PCR; TCRdb's table is partial and in-frame only. The sample comprises about 75,000 clones, approximately 79% of which are singletons, and less than 6% rests with the top ten. Sequencing input: peripheral blood. Source of these receptors: a woman older than 75 with active or convalescent COVID-19.

The V call is TRBV6-1, the J call TRBJ2-1, with TRBD2 as a possible D gene (7 bases). V gave up 2 bases and J gave up 5 bases, with 16 bases separating them. Germline lookup yields CDR1 MNHNS and CDR2 SASEGT. The CDR3 runs to 16 residues. The CDR3 coding sequence is TGTGCCAGCAGTGAACTCGGTGCGGGGGCCGACAATGAGCAGTTCTTC. It is translated as CASSELGAGADNEQFF.

The chain combines TRBV7-6 with TRBJ2-5; no reliable D call. This CDR3 is 11 amino acids long. Trimming took 6 bases from V and 2 from J, leaving 4 bases between them. CDR1 SGHVS and CDR2 FNYEAQ come from the germline V gene. Here the CDR3 reads CASSSQETQYF. For the CDR3, the DNA is TGTGCCAGCAGTTCTCAAGAGACCCAGTACTTC.

This clone was counted once. V usage is TRBV4-3 and J usage is TRBJ2-1, with 7 bases aligning to TRBD2. Per germline, CDR1 LGHNA and CDR2 YSLEER. The V and J ends lost 1 base and 4 bases, in that order; junction bases with no gene match: 10. The CDR3 extends over 17 amino acids. The CDR3 DNA sequence: TGCGCCAGCAGCCAAGGGGTCGGAGCGGGGAGGTACAATGAGCAGTTCTTC. Protein: CASSQGVGAGRYNEQFF.

This clone was recorded a few times. The rearrangement uses TRBV3-1 (or the pseudogene TRBV3-2) and TRBJ1-3; no clear D. The V gene's germline CDR1 is LGHDT and CDR2 YNNKEL (reference sequence). The CDR3 runs 16 residues. Trimming left V 4 bases short and J 0 bases short, with 13 bases between. CDR3 amino acids: CASSPWLGVSGNTIYF. The CDR3 DNA sequence: TGTGCCAGCAGCCCGTGGCTGGGCGTCTCTGGAAACACCATATATTTT.

J is TRBJ2-5 and V is TRBV18; tentative D call: TRBD2 (6 bases). The V gene lost 3 bases and the J gene lost 2 bases, with 16 bases spanning the gap. Germline-derived CDR1 and CDR2 are KGHSH and LQKENI. There are 16 residues in the CDR3. CDR3 sequence (DNA): TGTGCCAGCTCACCCTTTTTTACCGGGGGACAAGAGACCCAGTACTTC. Protein: CASSPFFTGGQETQYF.

The J gene is TRBJ1-2, the V gene TRBV30; no reliable D call. The CDR3 contains 13 residues. The V gene lost 8 bases and the J gene lost 1 base, with 14 bases spanning the gap. From germline, CDR1 is GTSNPN and CDR2 SVGIG (reference sequence). The CDR3 DNA reads TGTGCCCGCACTCGCGGGAGTAACTATGGCTACACCTTC. This codes for CARTRGSNYGYTF. The full variable domain, its missing parts supplied by reference TRBV30 and TRBJ1-2, is SQTIHQWPATLVQPVGSPLSLECTVEGTSNPNLYWYRQAAGRGLQLLFYSVGIGQISSEVPQNLSASRPQDRQFILSSKKLLLSDSGFYLCARTRGSNYGYTFGSGTRLTVV.

The CDR3 loop is CASSRRDRTVGGELFF. CDR3 DNA sequence: TGTGCCAGCAGCCGGAGGGACAGGACCGTTGGCGGGGAGCTGTTTTTT. The chain combines TRBV13 with TRBJ2-2, with TRBD1 matching over 8 bases. This CDR3 is 16 amino acids long. The junction had 12 bases not matched to a gene; V was cut back by 5 bases and J by 7 bases. Germline assignment: CDR1 PRHDT and CDR2 FYEKMQ (reference sequence).

J is TRBJ2-7 and V is TRBV5-1, with 8 bases matching TRBD2. This CDR3 is built from 16 residues. Germline V lookup: CDR1 SGHRS, CDR2 YFSETQ. The V segment lost 0 bases and the J segment 4 bases; nucleotides outside the gene matches: 9. CDR3 nucleotides: TGCGCCAGCAGCTTGGATTGGAGCGGGAGTTCTTACGAGCAGTACTTC. It codes for CASSLDWSGSSYEQYF.

This clone appeared once. The chain has TRBV6-6 and TRBJ1-1; 8 bases fit TRBD1. CDR3 length: 14 residues. Germline values: CDR1 MNHNY, CDR2 SVGAGI (reference sequence). J gave up 4 bases and V 6 bases, and 7 bases lay outside the gene matches. The CDR3 nucleotides are TGTGCCAGCAGCTTGACAGGGGTCAGCACTGAAGCTTTCTTT. Translating gives CASSLTGVSTEAFF.